These 27 T cell receptor beta chains originate from one sample sequenced in a study of T cell repertoires in cytomegalovirus infection. TCRdb reprocessed the reads via MiXCR and lists one record per CDR3 protein. The sample holds fewer than 200,000 distinct CDR3 sequences, more than 9% seen once. The sample was PBMCs. The origin of the receptors is a human donor in good health (CMV status not recorded). Some clones in this sample may be carry-over from other donors' samples.

In this sample, this clonotype turned up many times. This chain connects TRBV7-8 to TRBJ1-1; D not resolved. This CDR3 comprises 13 residues. The V end was cut by 1 base, the J end by 6 bases, with 9 bases between. The germline V gene encodes CDR1 SGHVS and CDR2 FQNEAQ. The CDR3 DNA sequence: TGTGCCAGCAGCTTAGAGGGAAATCCTGAAGCTTTCTTT. Protein: CASSLEGNPEAFF.

This clonotype occurred a few times. This sequence joins TRBV5-1 and TRBJ2-6, with TRBD2 as a possible D gene (6 bases). Trimming cost V 0 bases and J 0 bases, with 16 bases left between them. Germline loops: CDR1 SGHRS, CDR2 YFSETQ. The CDR3 totals 19 residues. The CDR3 reads CASSLGGLTHSSGANVLTF. The CDR3 bases are TGCGCCAGCAGCTTGGGGGGACTGACGCACAGCTCTGGGGCCAACGTCCTGACTTTC.

This clonotype was counted a few times. V is TRBV5-4 and J is TRBJ2-1, with a weak D call TRBD1 (5 bases). CDR1 is SGHNT and CDR2 is YYREEE in the germline V gene (reference sequence). This CDR3 contains 16 residues. V lost 0 bases and J 2 bases, leaving 12 bases between the germline ends. The chain's CDR3 is CASSLESRQTYNEQFF. CDR3 DNA sequence: TGTGCCAGCAGCTTGGAGTCGCGACAGACCTACAATGAGCAGTTCTTC.

This clonotype was picked up a small number of times. The chain has TRBV12-3 or TRBV12-4 and TRBJ2-4, with D possibly being TRBD1 (6 bases). The CDR3 length is 13 residues. With 4 bases removed from V and 6 bases from J, the gap between germline ends came to 10 bases. The CDR3 spells CASSWYRVNIQYF. The CDR3 DNA reads TGTGCCAGCAGTTGGTACAGGGTAAACATTCAGTACTTC.

This clonotype has more than one count but fewer than ten. The chain couples TRBV28 to TRBJ2-7; D possibly uses TRBD1 or TRBD2 (6 bases each). Trimming took 2 bases from V and 0 from J, leaving 11 bases between them. The CDR3 totals 15 residues. Germline lookup yields CDR1 MDHEN and CDR2 SYDVKM. The CDR3 DNA follows: TGTGCCAGCAGTTTACCGGGGGCGAGCTCCTACGAGCAGTACTTC. This sequence encodes CASSLPGASSYEQYF.

This clonotype has only a few counts. The CDR3 here is CASSQTGGEGTEAFF. CDR3 sequence (DNA): TGTGCCAGCAGCCAAACCGGGGGTGAGGGCACTGAAGCTTTCTTT. V gene TRBV7-9 combines with J gene TRBJ1-1; D is perhaps TRBD1 (5 bases). Trimming removed 5 bases at V and 4 bases at J, with 17 bases between. CDR1 and CDR2 from the germline V gene are SEHNR and FQNEAQ (reference sequence). This CDR3 is 15 amino acids long.

The sample holds many counts of this clonotype. The genes are TRBV7-6 and TRBJ1-6, with TRBD1 matching 10 bases. This CDR3 contains 15 residues. V was pared by 1 base and J by 9 bases, with 3 bases of the junction left unmatched. Germline assignment: CDR1 SGHVS and CDR2 FNYEAQ. The CDR3 DNA sequence: TGTGCCAGCAGCTTAGGGGACAGGGGTGGTTCACCCCTCCACTTT. This codes for CASSLGDRGGSPLHF. Complete variable domain (other parts from reference TRBV7-6 and TRBJ1-6): GAGVSQSPRYKVTKRGQDVALRCDPISGHVSLYWYRQALGQGPEFLTYFNYEAQQDKSGLPNDRFSAERPEGSISTLTIQRTEQRDSAMYRCASSLGDRGGSPLHFGNGTRLTVT.

V and J are TRBV29-1 and TRBJ1-4; TRBD1 matches 7 bases. The CDR3 totals 14 residues. Germline CDR1 is SQVTM and CDR2 is ANQGSEA. With V trimmed by 7 bases and J by 3 bases, 8 bases remained unmatched. The CDR3 reads CSGLGTASNEKLFF. In nucleotides, the CDR3 is TGCAGCGGGCTCGGGACAGCCTCTAATGAAAAACTGTTTTTT.

This clonotype was counted a few times. This chain connects TRBV5-6 to TRBJ1-1, with 7 bases that match TRBD1. The CDR3 covers 15 residues. Losses at the gene ends were 4 bases for V and 1 base for J; bases not matched to a gene: 7. Germline values: CDR1 SGHDT, CDR2 YYEEEE. CDR3 sequence (DNA): TGTGCCAGCAGCCTACCGACAGGGCCGAACACTGAAGCTTTCTTT. This encodes CASSLPTGPNTEAFF.

This clonotype appeared many times. This rearrangement joins TRBV7-8 to TRBJ2-2, with 10 bases aligning to TRBD2. After removal of 2 bases from V and 1 base from J, the junction contained 4 bases not matched to a gene. CDR3 size: 17 residues. From germline, CDR1 is SGHVS and CDR2 FQNEAQ. In DNA form, the CDR3 reads TGTGCCAGCAGCTTAACGGCTAGCGGGAGGAACACCGGGGAGCTGTTTTTT. This gives the protein CASSLTASGRNTGELFF. Based on the CDR3 plus reference TRBV7-8 and TRBJ2-2, the full variable domain is GAGVSQSPRYKVAKRGQDVALRCDPISGHVSLFWYQQALGQGPEFLTYFQNEAQLDKSGLPSDRFFAERPEGSVSTLKIQRTQQEDSAVYLCASSLTASGRNTGELFFGEGSRLTVL.

This clonotype was counted a few times. This chain links TRBV23-1 with TRBJ1-6; D not resolved. TRBV23-1 is designated an ORF whose function remains uncertain. Trimming left V 4 bases short and J 7 bases short, with 17 bases between. CDR3 length: 16 residues. CDR3 bases: TGCGCCAGCAGTCGGGTCCGGAGGGCCGGGAATTCACCCCTCCACTTT. This gives the protein CASSRVRRAGNSPLHF.

J is TRBJ1-4 and V is TRBV12-3 or TRBV12-4; 7 bases map to TRBD1. The CDR3 loop spans 15 amino acids. J gave up 5 bases and V 6 bases, and 9 bases lay outside the gene matches. In DNA, the CDR3 is TGTGCCAGCAGCCCCGGTGGGACAGAAAATGAAAAACTGTTTTTT. Encoded protein: CASSPGGTENEKLFF.

CDR3 bases: TGCGCCAGCAGCCAAGAACTTATCCGGGCCAATGAGCAGTTCTTC. This sequence encodes CASSQELIRANEQFF. The V gene is TRBV4-1, the J gene TRBJ2-1; unclear D gene. V gave up 0 bases and J gave up 6 bases, with 12 bases separating them. CDR1 MGHRA and CDR2 YSYEKL come from the germline V gene. The CDR3 is 15 residues long.

This chain uses TRBV5-1 with TRBJ2-1; D unclear. Germline V lookup: CDR1 SGHRS, CDR2 YFSETQ. The ends were cut back, 2 bases at V and 7 bases at J, with 19 bases in the middle. The CDR3 spans 16 residues. The CDR3 protein is CASSFAADLLVNEQFF. CDR3 in DNA: TGCGCCAGCAGCTTCGCGGCGGACCTCCTTGTGAATGAGCAGTTCTTC.

This clonotype was detected many times. This chain links TRBV7-9 with TRBJ2-1, with 10 bases matching TRBD2. The germline CDR1 and CDR2 sequences are SEHNR and FQNEAQ (reference sequence). Trimming cost V 5 bases and J 8 bases; bases outside gene matches: 15. There are 17 residues in the CDR3. The CDR3 reads CASSAGSGRAGDHEQFF. CDR3 in DNA: TGTGCCAGCAGCGCCGGAAGCGGGAGGGCCGGCGATCATGAGCAGTTCTTC.

This clonotype appeared many times. The chain combines TRBV7-2 with TRBJ2-2; no definite D call. The CDR3 totals 13 residues. V shed 6 bases and J shed 6 bases, with 11 bases lying between them. Germline V lookup: CDR1 SGHTA, CDR2 FQGNSA. CDR3 in DNA: TGTGCCAGCAGGGTCACCCTCGCCGGGGAGCTGTTTTTT. Translation: CASRVTLAGELFF.

This clonotype was counted between two and nine times. The gene calls are TRBV7-9 and TRBJ2-7, with D hard to call. Germline V gene sequence: CDR1 SEHNR, CDR2 FQNEAQ (reference sequence). V shed 4 bases and J shed 0 bases, with 13 bases lying between them. This CDR3 comprises 15 residues. The CDR3 is CASSSFGQASYEQYF. CDR3 in DNA: TGTGCCAGCAGCTCTTTCGGCCAAGCCTCCTACGAGCAGTACTTC.

This clonotype was seen a handful of times. The rearrangement uses TRBV28 and TRBJ2-7; D is unresolved. The CDR3 length is 13 residues. The V gene lost 1 base and the J gene lost 6 bases, with 10 bases spanning the gap. Germline V gives CDR1 MDHEN, CDR2 SYDVKM. CDR3 DNA: TGTGCCAGCAGTTTATCAGGTTTGAGCGAGCAGTACTTC. It is translated as CASSLSGLSEQYF.

Ten or more counts support this clonotype. The rearrangement links TRBV28 to TRBJ1-3, with TRBD1 as a possible D gene (5 bases). Germline V gene sequence: CDR1 MDHEN, CDR2 SYDVKM. V shed 2 bases and J shed 2 bases, with 10 bases lying between them. The CDR3 covers 15 residues. The CDR3: CASSLRGRAGNTIYF. The CDR3 bases are TGTGCCAGCAGTTTAAGGGGCAGGGCTGGAAACACCATATATTTT.

This clonotype occurred many times. V usage is TRBV6-1 and J usage is TRBJ1-2; no clear D. This CDR3 is built from 13 residues. V shed 2 bases and J shed 6 bases, with 10 bases lying between them. Germline CDR1 is MNHNS and CDR2 is SASEGT. The CDR3 region has the DNA TGTGCCAGCAGTGAACCTGAGATCCATGGCTACACCTTC. Its translation is CASSEPEIHGYTF.

This chain joins TRBV4-3 and TRBJ2-1; TRBD2 matches at 7 bases. V lost 4 bases, J lost 9 bases, and 3 bases stayed unmatched. CDR3 length: 12 amino acids. Germline CDR1 reads LGHNA; CDR2 reads YSLEER. The CDR3 bases are TGCGCCAGCAGCCCCTGGGGGGGTGAGCAGTTCTTC. Amino acid sequence: CASSPWGGEQFF.

This clonotype showed up just a few times. The chain links TRBV10-3 to TRBJ1-2; D is perhaps TRBD1 (5 bases). This CDR3 comprises 14 residues. V was pared by 7 bases and J by 8 bases, with 20 bases between. CDR1 is ENHRY, CDR2 SYGVKD, per germline. CDR3 bases: TGTGCCATCATACCCCCGGGGCAGGGTGGCGGCTACACCTTC. It specifies CAIIPPGQGGGYTF.

This clonotype was counted at least ten times. The chain has TRBV6-1 and TRBJ1-1, with a tentative D call TRBD1 (5 bases). Looked up from germline, CDR1 is MNHNS and CDR2 is SASEGT. CDR3 length: 14 residues. V lost 6 bases and J 3 bases, leaving 14 bases between the germline ends. CDR3 coding DNA: TGTGCCAGCAGCCCGGGACCGCAGCACACTGAAGCTTTCTTT. Its protein product is CASSPGPQHTEAFF.

This clonotype was observed a few times. This chain uses TRBV12-3 or TRBV12-4 with TRBJ1-1; D perhaps matches TRBD1 (6 bases). The CDR3 is made up of 15 amino acids. V was shortened by 5 bases and J by 3 bases, with 16 bases between the two germline ends. The DNA of the CDR3 is TGTGCCAGCAGTATCCAGGGGCGGGTCCACACTGAAGCTTTCTTT. Translating it yields CASSIQGRVHTEAFF.

Ten or more counts support this clonotype. V is TRBV5-4 and J is TRBJ2-7, with 8 bases fitting TRBD2. CDR1 and CDR2 (germline): SGHNT, YYREEE (reference sequence). The CDR3 length is 15 residues. V was clipped by 0 bases and J by 5 bases; unmatched bases: 7. The CDR3 DNA sequence: TGTGCCAGCAGCTTGGCCGGGCTAGCGGGCGACGAGCAGTACTTC. Translated: CASSLAGLAGDEQYF.

This clonotype was recorded at least ten times. The chain carries TRBV7-9 and TRBJ1-2; possible D gene TRBD1, 5 bases. Between the trimmed V and J ends, which lost 0 bases and 9 bases, there was a span of 14 bases. The germline CDR1 and CDR2 sequences are SEHNR and FQNEAQ (reference sequence). CDR3 length: 14 residues. The DNA for the CDR3 is TGTGCCAGCAGCTTAGCCTCAGGGAACGGTCGCTACACCTTC. Amino acids: CASSLASGNGRYTF. Based on the CDR3 plus reference TRBV7-9 and TRBJ1-2, the full variable domain is DTGVSQNPRHKITKRGQNVTFRCDPISEHNRLYWYRQTLGQGPEFLTYFQNEAQLEKSRLLSDRFSAERPKGSFSTLEIQRTEQGDSAMYLCASSLASGNGRYTFGSGTRLTVV.

This clonotype has only a few counts. This chain connects TRBV20-1 to TRBJ1-1; D may be TRBD1 (6 bases). This CDR3 has 15 amino acids. Germline CDR1 and CDR2: DFQATT and SNEGSKA (reference sequence). V gave up 0 bases and J gave up 0 bases, with 11 bases separating them. CDR3 bases: TGCAGTGCTAGAGATTGGCAGGGGATGAACACTGAAGCTTTCTTT. This translates into CSARDWQGMNTEAFF.